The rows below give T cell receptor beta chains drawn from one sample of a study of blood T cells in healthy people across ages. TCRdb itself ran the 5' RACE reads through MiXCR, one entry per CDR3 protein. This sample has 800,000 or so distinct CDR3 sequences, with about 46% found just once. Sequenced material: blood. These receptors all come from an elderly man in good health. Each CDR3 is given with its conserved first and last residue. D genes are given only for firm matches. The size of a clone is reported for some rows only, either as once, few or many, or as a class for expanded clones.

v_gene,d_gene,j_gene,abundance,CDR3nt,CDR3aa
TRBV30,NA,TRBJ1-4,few,TGTGCCTGGAGTGTGGGGACCCTTAATGAAAAACTGTTTTTT,CAWSVGTLNEKLFF
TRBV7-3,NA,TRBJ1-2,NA,TGTGCCAGCAGCTTACTCCAGCGGACTAACTATGGCTACACCTTC,CASSLLQRTNYGYTF
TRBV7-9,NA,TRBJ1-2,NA,TGTGCCAGCAGCACATACGGGACCGGGGCTGGCTACACCTTC,CASSTYGTGAGYTF
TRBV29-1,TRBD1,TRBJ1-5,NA,TGCAGCGTTGAAGGACAGGGGGATCAGCCCCAGCATTTT,CSVEGQGDQPQHF
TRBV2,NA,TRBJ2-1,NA,TGTGCCAGCAGAGCCCTAGTCGGGGCCTACAATGAGCAGTTCTTC,CASRALVGAYNEQFF
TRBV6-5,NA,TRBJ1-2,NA,TGTGCCAGCAGTCAGCCTCCCGCTGGCTACACCTTC,CASSQPPAGYTF
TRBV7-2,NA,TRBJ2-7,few,TGTGCCAGCAGCGCAGGGCAGATCCACGAGCAGTACTTC,CASSAGQIHEQYF
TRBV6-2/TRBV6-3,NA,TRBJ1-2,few,TGTGCCAGCAGTCCGGGACCCTTCGGTGGCTACACCTTC,CASSPGPFGGYTF
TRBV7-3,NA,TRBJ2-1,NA,TGTGCCAGCAGTCCCGGCAGGGACACTGTCGATGAGCAGTTCTTC,CASSPGRDTVDEQFF
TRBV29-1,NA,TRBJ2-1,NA,TGCAGCGTTGAAGATACAGGGAAGTTGTACTATGAGCAGTTCTTC,CSVEDTGKLYYEQFF
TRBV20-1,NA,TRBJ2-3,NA,TGCAGTGCTAGGACCTCTCGGGGCACAGATACGCAGTATTTT,CSARTSRGTDTQYF
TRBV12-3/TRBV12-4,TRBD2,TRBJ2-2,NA,TGTGCCAGCAGTTTAGTGGGGTTCCTAGCGGGAAACACCGGGGAGCTGTTTTTT,CASSLVGFLAGNTGELFF
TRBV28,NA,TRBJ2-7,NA,TGTGCCAGCAGTCCTATGGGCGCCTCCGAGCAGTACTTC,CASSPMGASEQYF
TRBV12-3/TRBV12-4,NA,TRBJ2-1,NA,TGTGCCAGCAGTTCCAGCACCCTCACCCCGTCGGGGAGTGAGCAGTTCTTC,CASSSSTLTPSGSEQFF
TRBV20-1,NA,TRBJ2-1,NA,TGCAGTGCTAGTAGGTGGGGGGGCTCGAATGAGCAGTTCTTC,CSASRWGGSNEQFF
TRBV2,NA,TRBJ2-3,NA,TGTGCCAGCAGTGAAGTCACAGGGCAACTGCGGGGCACCCCGGAGGATACGCAGTATTTT,CASSEVTGQLRGTPEDTQYF
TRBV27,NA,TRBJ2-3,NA,TGTGCCAGCAGTTTCTGGGAGTATCCAGATACGCAGTATTTT,CASSFWEYPDTQYF